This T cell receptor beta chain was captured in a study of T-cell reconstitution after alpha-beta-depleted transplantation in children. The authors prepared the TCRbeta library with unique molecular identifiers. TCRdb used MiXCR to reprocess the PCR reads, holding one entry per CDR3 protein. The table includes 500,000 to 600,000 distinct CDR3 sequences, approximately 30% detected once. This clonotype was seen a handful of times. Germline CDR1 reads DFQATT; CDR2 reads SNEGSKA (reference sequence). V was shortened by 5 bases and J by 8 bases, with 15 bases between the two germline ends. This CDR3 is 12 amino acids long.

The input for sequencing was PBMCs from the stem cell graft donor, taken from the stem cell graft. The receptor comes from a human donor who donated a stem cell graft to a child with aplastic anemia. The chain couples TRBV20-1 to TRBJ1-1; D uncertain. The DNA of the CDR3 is TGCAGTGCTGGAAAACAGCCGAACGAAGCTTTCTTT. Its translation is CSAGKQPNEAFF.